This is a list of T cell receptor beta chains from one sample in a study of cytomegalovirus exposure and HLA in healthy donors. The repertoire was sequenced with immunoSEQ multiplex PCR; TCRdb's copy has only in-frame clones and lacks some. The data contain around 90,000 clones, roughly 84% of them seen just once; the ten biggest clones take up around 10%. Input material: PBMCs. The receptor source for this set is a woman between 18 and 30 years old in good health and CMV-seropositive. Each CDR3 is given with its conserved first and last residue. Fields, in order: CDR3 DNA, CDR3 protein, D gene, V gene, J gene. D genes are given only for firm matches.

TGTGCCAGTAGTATGGAGGGGAACACTGAAGCTTTCTTT	CASSMEGNTEAFF	NA	TRBV19	TRBJ1-1
TGCGCCAGCAGCTTGGACTACCGGGGAGGGTATGGAAACACCATATATTTT	CASSLDYRGGYGNTIYF	NA	TRBV5-1	TRBJ1-3
TGTGCCAGCGGCCCCGAGGGGGCGAACACTGAAGCTTTCTTT	CASGPEGANTEAFF	TRBD1	TRBV28	TRBJ1-1
TGTGCCAGCAGTGAAGCGAGGAATTCACCCCTCCACTTT	CASSEARNSPLHF	NA	TRBV6-1	TRBJ1-6
TGTGCCAGCAGCCCGGGACTAGCGGGCCTTAGTCGAGACGAGCAGTACTTC	CASSPGLAGLSRDEQYF	TRBD2	TRBV7-9	TRBJ2-7
TGTGCCAGCAGCCAAGGCCCTATCTCTGGGGCCAACGTCCTGACTTTC	CASSQGPISGANVLTF	NA	TRBV4-2	TRBJ2-6
TGCGCCAGCAGTGACGCGCGTAGCACAGATACGCAGTATTTT	CASSDARSTDTQYF	NA	TRBV10-2	TRBJ2-3
TGCGCCAGCAGCCAAGACGGACAGACCCAAGAGACCCAGTACTTC	CASSQDGQTQETQYF	NA	TRBV4-3	TRBJ2-5
TGTGCCAGCAGCTTACGGGTGCAGGGATCACCCCTCCACTTT	CASSLRVQGSPLHF	NA	TRBV11-2	TRBJ1-6
TGTGCCTGGGCCCTTGGGGGGGGCTCCTACGAGCAGTACTTC	CAWALGGGSYEQYF	TRBD2	TRBV30	TRBJ2-7
TGTGCCAGTAGTATGGGACAGGGGTCTTCGACTAATGAAAAACTGTTTTTT	CASSMGQGSSTNEKLFF	TRBD1	TRBV19	TRBJ1-4
TGTGCCAGCAGTTTAGGGCAGGGGGGTCGGAACACTGAAGCTTTCTTT	CASSLGQGGRNTEAFF	TRBD1	TRBV27	TRBJ1-1
TGTGCCACCAGCAGAGGGACAGAGAAGGCCGGGGAGCTGTTTTTT	CATSRGTEKAGELFF	NA	TRBV15	TRBJ2-2
TGTGCCAGCAGCGCCCCCGGACAGGGAAAGGATGAGCAGTTCTTC	CASSAPGQGKDEQFF	TRBD1	TRBV28	TRBJ2-1
TGTGCCAGCAGTTTAGGGTCTAGCGGGCGGTACAATGAGCAGTTCTTC	CASSLGSSGRYNEQFF	TRBD2	TRBV28	TRBJ2-1
TGTGCCAGCAGCAGTGACAGGGGGTATGGCTACACCTTC	CASSSDRGYGYTF	TRBD1	TRBV27	TRBJ1-2